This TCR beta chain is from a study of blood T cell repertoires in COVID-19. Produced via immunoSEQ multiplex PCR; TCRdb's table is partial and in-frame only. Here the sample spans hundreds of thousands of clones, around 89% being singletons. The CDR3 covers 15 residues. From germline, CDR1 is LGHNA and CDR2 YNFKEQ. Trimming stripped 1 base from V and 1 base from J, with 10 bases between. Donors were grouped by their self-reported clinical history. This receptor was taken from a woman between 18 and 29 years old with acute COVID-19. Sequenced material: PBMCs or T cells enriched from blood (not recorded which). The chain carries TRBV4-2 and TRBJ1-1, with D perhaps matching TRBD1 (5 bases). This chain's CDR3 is CASSQGVGGNTEAFF. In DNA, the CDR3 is TGTGCCAGCAGCCAAGGTGTGGGGGGGAACACTGAAGCTTTCTTT.